A single sample is the source of the 13 T cell receptor beta chains below, sequenced in a study of cytomegalovirus exposure and HLA in healthy donors. 13 Jbeta primers and 60 Vbeta primers were used for the PCR. TCRdb's table, derived via immunoSEQ multiplex PCR, lists solely in-frame clones and lacks some. This sample has over 150,000 clones, with around 68% found just once. Sequenced sample: PBMCs. These receptors all come from a woman in her forties in good health and CMV-seropositive.

The chain employs TRBV7-2 and TRBJ2-5; 7 bases match TRBD1. Germline V gives CDR1 SGHTA, CDR2 FQGNSA. The junction had 18 bases not matched to a gene; V was cut back by 2 bases and J by 6 bases. The CDR3 is 18 amino acids. Here the CDR3 reads CASSLQALVAGGRKTQYF. The CDR3 bases are TGTGCCAGCAGCTTACAAGCCCTCGTGGCAGGGGGTAGGAAGACCCAGTACTTC.

This clone was seen a few times. The CDR3 region is CAITGLGNTDTQYF. CDR3 nucleotides: TGTGCCATCACTGGACTAGGAAACACAGATACGCAGTATTTT. The gene calls are TRBV10-3 and TRBJ2-3, with 7 bases lining up with TRBD2. The V and J ends lost 7 bases and 2 bases, in that order; junction bases with no gene match: 6. The CDR3 totals 14 residues. CDR1 and CDR2 (germline): ENHRY, SYGVKD.

Regarding this clone: One end of the junction is discordant with germline, which a read error may explain. The rearrangement links TRBV7-6 to TRBJ1-5; 10 bases line up with TRBD1. This CDR3 is built from 16 residues. Germline values: CDR1 SGHVS, CDR2 FNYEAQ. The CDR3 here is CASSFEPGQGSQPQNF. CDR3 nucleotide sequence: TGTGCCAGCAGCTTTGAACCGGGACAGGGGAGTCAGCCCCAGAATTTT.

The chain is built from TRBV11-2 and TRBJ1-4, with 9 bases fitting TRBD1. V lost 5 bases to trimming and J lost 7 bases; unmatched junction nucleotides: 5. This CDR3 region has 14 residues. CDR1 SGHAT and CDR2 FQNNGV come from the germline V gene. The CDR3, as DNA: TGTGCCAGCAGCCTACAGGGGGCTGGTGAAAAACTGTTTTTT. It translates to CASSLQGAGEKLFF. The entire variable domain, with the rest obtained from reference TRBV11-2 and TRBJ1-4, is as follows: EAGVAQSPRYKIIEKRQSVAFWCNPISGHATLYWYQQILGQGPKLLIQFQNNGVVDDSQLPKDRFSAERLKGVDSTLKIQPAKLEDSAVYLCASSLQGAGEKLFFGSGTQLSVL.

For this clone: The junction departs from the called germline gene at one end, perhaps through a read error. The chain carries TRBV5-6 and TRBJ1-5, with D unresolved. The CDR3 spans 14 residues. Germline assignment: CDR1 SGHDT and CDR2 YYEEEE. CDR3 in amino acids: CASSLGRYNQPQNF. Here the CDR3 DNA reads TGTGCCAGCAGCTTGGGGAGATACAATCAGCCCCAGAATTTT.

This chain joins TRBV11-3 and TRBJ2-6; D unresolved. The ends were cut back, 1 base at V and 0 bases at J, with 7 bases in the middle. Looked up from germline, CDR1 is SGHNT and CDR2 is YENEEA. CDR3 length equals 16 residues. CDR3 nucleotide sequence: TGTGCCAGCAGCTTAGGGCAGGACTCTGGGGCCAACGTCCTGACTTTC. This gives the protein CASSLGQDSGANVLTF.

The chain recombines TRBV7-8 with TRBJ1-1, with 7 nucleotides matching TRBD1. CDR3 length: 17 amino acids. The V gene's germline CDR1 is SGHVS and CDR2 FQNEAQ. The V gene end was trimmed by 5 bases and the J gene end by 1 base; junction bases not matched to a gene: 13. Written as DNA, the CDR3 is TGTGCCAGCAGCCCCGAGGACAGGACATTGGGGAACACTGAAGCTTTCTTT. Its translation is CASSPEDRTLGNTEAFF.

The chain links TRBV5-6 to TRBJ2-1; 11 nucleotides line up with TRBD2. This CDR3 has 15 amino acids. Trimming at V came to 2 bases and at J to 8 bases, leaving 6 bases not matched to a gene. CDR1 and CDR2 (germline): SGHDT, YYEEEE. The CDR3 coding sequence is TGTGCCAGCAGCTTAACTAGCGGGAGTTCTCATGAGCAGTTCTTC. Translating it yields CASSLTSGSSHEQFF.

The gene calls are TRBV7-6 and TRBJ2-7; D unclear. Between the trimmed V and J ends, which lost 3 bases and 1 base, there was a span of 7 bases. The CDR3 runs to 13 residues. Germline V gene data show CDR1 as SGHVS and CDR2 as FNYEAQ. The CDR3 DNA is TGTGCCAGCAGCTTTGGCGGATCCTACGAGCAGTACTTC. Translation gives CASSFGGSYEQYF.

V is TRBV15 and J is TRBJ1-1; D possibly corresponds to TRBD1 (5 bases). The CDR3 is made up of 16 amino acids. Per the germline V gene, CDR1 is LNHNV and CDR2 is YYDKDF (reference sequence). The V end lost 3 bases, the J end lost 0 bases, and 14 bases lay between the germline ends. The CDR3 region has the DNA TGTGCCACCAGCAGGGGGGACGGGGGAGTGAACACTGAAGCTTTCTTT. Amino acids: CATSRGDGGVNTEAFF.

Here the CDR3 reads CATPRQPQHF. CDR3 sequence (DNA): TGCGCCACCCCCCGTCAGCCCCAGCATTTT. The rearrangement uses TRBV10-1 and TRBJ1-5; D is unclear. Germline V lookup: CDR1 WNHNN, CDR2 SYGVQD (reference sequence). This CDR3 has 10 residues. V was pared by 10 bases and J by 6 bases, with 7 bases between.

CDR3 region: CASSRQGGNTEAFF. The CDR3 DNA follows: TGTGCCAGCAGCAGACAGGGGGGAAACACTGAAGCTTTCTTT. The chain is built from TRBV6-5 and TRBJ1-1; 9 bases map to TRBD1. CDR3 length: 14 residues. Germline-derived CDR1 and CDR2 are MNHEY and SVGAGI. The J segment lost 2 bases and the V segment lost 6 bases, leaving 4 bases of the junction unmatched.

The chain combines TRBV5-1 with TRBJ2-2, with TRBD2 matching 8 bases. CDR3 length: 15 residues. The germline V gene has CDR1 SGHRS and CDR2 YFSETQ. The trim removed 2 bases at V and 3 bases at J, leaving 3 bases unmatched. CDR3 region: CASSFGAGDTGELFF. As DNA, the CDR3 is TGCGCCAGCAGCTTTGGAGCGGGGGACACCGGGGAGCTGTTTTTT. Using reference TRBV5-1 and TRBJ2-2 for the parts outside the CDR3, the full variable domain is KAGVTQTPRYLIKTRGQQVTLSCSPISGHRSVSWYQQTPGQGLQFLFEYFSETQRNKGNFPGRFSGRQFSNSRSEMNVSTLELGDSALYLCASSFGAGDTGELFFGEGSRLTVL.